Each of the 21 T cell receptor beta chains below was sequenced from the same sample in a study of memory CD4+ T cells and cytomegalovirus serostatus. Assay used: immunoSEQ multiplex PCR; TCRdb lists only in-frame clones, some missing. The table lists around 60,000 clones, about 74% of them singletons. Single viable CD3+CD4+CD8-CD45RO+ cells were sorted as the memory CD4+ T cells. The sample was memory CD4+ T cells from blood. The source of these receptors is an adult in good health and CMV-seronegative.

The rearrangement joins TRBV19 to TRBJ2-2; D might be TRBD1 (6 bases). Trimming left V 9 bases short and J 5 bases short, with 19 bases between. In germline, CDR1 is LNHDA, CDR2 SQIVND (reference sequence). The CDR3 loop spans 15 amino acids. The CDR3 protein is CASSGVGGVTGELFF. In DNA, the CDR3 is TGTGCCAGCTCAGGGGTAGGGGGAGTGACCGGGGAGCTGTTTTTT.

The CDR3 region is CATSRDQQEAFF. DNA of the CDR3: TGTGCCACCAGCAGAGATCAACAGGAAGCTTTCTTT. This sequence joins TRBV15 and TRBJ1-1; D not resolved. Germline-derived CDR1 and CDR2 are LNHNV and YYDKDF (reference sequence). The V and J ends lost 0 bases and 8 bases respectively, with 7 bases between them. The CDR3 runs to 12 residues.

The rearrangement uses TRBV4-2 and TRBJ1-1; D ambiguous. The CDR3 loop spans 15 amino acids. V lost 1 base, J lost 1 base, and 10 bases lay in between. Germline-derived CDR1 and CDR2 are LGHNA and YNFKEQ. CDR3 sequence (DNA): TGTGCCAGCAGCCAAGCGGCAGGAACGAACACTGAAGCTTTCTTT. This sequence encodes CASSQAAGTNTEAFF.

This chain links TRBV11-1 with TRBJ2-7, with 7 bases aligning to TRBD2. The germline gives CDR1 SGHAT, CDR2 FQDESV (reference sequence). The CDR3 consists of 15 residues. With V trimmed by 4 bases and J by 3 bases, 9 bases remained unmatched. In DNA form, the CDR3 reads TGTGCCAGCAGCTCCAGCGGGATACGAGTCTACGAGCAGTACTTC. Translating gives CASSSSGIRVYEQYF.

The chain uses TRBV19 and TRBJ2-1; D unresolved. V lost 7 bases and J 9 bases, leaving 13 bases between the germline ends. Germline CDR1 is LNHDA and CDR2 is SQIVND (reference sequence). The CDR3 sequence is 12 residues long. Written as DNA, the CDR3 is TGTGCCAGTATGTCCTACTTGAGTGAGCAGTTCTTC. It yields the protein CASMSYLSEQFF.

This clone was observed a few times. The chain combines TRBV6-6 with TRBJ1-1, with D perhaps matching TRBD1 (6 bases). The V end lost 5 bases, the J end lost 11 bases, and 12 bases lay between the germline ends. This CDR3 region has 11 residues. Germline V CDR1 and CDR2: MNHNY, SVGAGI (reference sequence). This CDR3 is CASSAEGGAFF. In DNA, the CDR3 is TGTGCCAGCAGTGCGGAGGGGGGGGCTTTCTTT.

This clone was seen only a few times. The J gene is TRBJ1-1, the V gene TRBV7-3, with 8 positions matching TRBD1. The trim removed 3 bases at V and 5 bases at J, leaving 2 bases unmatched. Germline loops: CDR1 SGHTA, CDR2 FQGTGA. CDR3 length: 13 amino acids. The CDR3 DNA reads TGTGCCAGCAGCTTCGGACAGGGAACTGAAGCTTTCTTT. Protein: CASSFGQGTEAFF.

The chain is built from TRBV27 and TRBJ1-1; D not resolved. The germline V and J ends were trimmed by 3 bases and 4 bases, with 9 bases remaining between them. Germline V gene lookup returns CDR1 MNHEY and CDR2 SMNVEV (reference sequence). CDR3 length: 13 amino acids. In DNA, the CDR3 is TGTGCCAGCAGTTTTTCCCCTCGCACTGAAGCTTTCTTT. Translation gives CASSFSPRTEAFF.

The rearrangement uses TRBV21-1 and TRBJ1-1; the table's D call of TRBD1 was not tested on the DNA. TRBV21-1 constitutes a pseudogene. This CDR3 has 18 amino acids. The CDR3 DNA follows: TGTGCCAGCAGCAAAACTATGACAGGGGCCCTTGAGAACACTGAAGCTTTCTTT. This codes for CASSKTMTGALENTEAFF.

The V gene is TRBV19, the J gene TRBJ1-3; no clear D gene. The CDR3 length is 12 residues. Germline CDR1 is LNHDA and CDR2 is SQIVND (reference sequence). Trimming pared 5 bases from V and 4 bases from J, leaving 6 bases between. In DNA, the CDR3 is TGTGCCAGTAGTTTTCCGGGAAACACCATATATTTT. Amino acids: CASSFPGNTIYF. The full variable domain, completed using reference TRBV19 and TRBJ1-3, is DGGITQSPKYLFRKEGQNVTLSCEQNLNHDAMYWYRQDPGQGLRLIYYSQIVNDFQKGDIAEGYSVSREKKESFPLTVTSAQKNPTAFYLCASSFPGNTIYFGEGSWLTVV.

The V and J genes are TRBV5-6 and TRBJ1-2, with 7 bases that match TRBD1. Germline V CDR1 and CDR2: SGHDT, YYEEEE. The CDR3 is 15 residues long. With 0 bases clipped from V and 7 bases from J, the junction kept 9 bases outside the gene matches. DNA of the CDR3: TGTGCCAGCAGCTTGGCTAACAGGGGCAGGGGTGGCTACACCTTC. Translating it yields CASSLANRGRGGYTF.

This clone was found a few times. V is TRBV30 and J is TRBJ2-4; 9 positions match TRBD1. With V trimmed by 0 bases and J by 4 bases, 10 bases remained unmatched. The CDR3 length is 17 residues. Germline V CDR1 and CDR2: GTSNPN, SVGIG (reference sequence). The chain's CDR3 is CAWSVPGTGRFKNIQYF. For the CDR3, the DNA is TGTGCCTGGAGTGTACCCGGGACAGGGAGATTTAAAAACATTCAGTACTTC.

The chain has TRBV6-1 and TRBJ2-5, with D unresolved. Germline V gives CDR1 MNHNS, CDR2 SASEGT. Trimming removed 9 bases at V and 5 bases at J, with 16 bases between. The CDR3 covers 13 residues. This CDR3 is CASDWGTRETQYF. CDR3 nucleotide sequence: TGTGCCAGTGATTGGGGTACCCGGGAGACCCAGTACTTC.

The chain has TRBV7-8 and TRBJ1-2; a possible D gene is TRBD1 (6 bases). The germline V and J ends were trimmed by 4 bases and 10 bases, with 19 bases remaining between them. Germline CDR1 is SGHVS and CDR2 is FQNEAQ. This CDR3 spans 14 amino acids. The DNA for the CDR3 is TGTGCCAGCAGCTCCCCCGACAGGACGCCAGACTACACCTTC. It is translated as CASSSPDRTPDYTF.

This chain links TRBV18 with TRBJ2-7, with 9 positions matching TRBD2. Germline CDR1 and CDR2: KGHSH and LQKENI. Losses at the gene ends were 3 bases for V and 4 bases for J; bases not matched to a gene: 7. The CDR3 runs to 15 residues. The CDR3 DNA sequence: TGTGCCAGCTCACCGTCCGGGACTAGCCTATACGAGCAGTACTTC. As protein: CASSPSGTSLYEQYF.

The chain joins TRBV4-2 to TRBJ2-7; a weak D match, TRBD1 (6 bases). This CDR3 has 16 amino acids. Trimming took 1 base from V and 2 from J, leaving 15 bases between them. Germline values: CDR1 LGHNA, CDR2 YNFKEQ. CDR3: CASSQVLAQGAYEQYF. The CDR3 nucleotides are TGTGCCAGCAGCCAAGTGCTCGCACAGGGAGCCTACGAGCAGTACTTC.

A few counts support this clone. V gene TRBV5-1 combines with J gene TRBJ2-4; D possibly corresponds to TRBD1 (6 bases). Deletions cut 1 base from V and 2 bases from J, with 19 bases between. This CDR3 comprises 18 residues. Germline loops: CDR1 SGHRS, CDR2 YFSETQ. The CDR3 loop is CASSLTRVFGTTKNIQYF. CDR3 coding DNA: TGCGCCAGCAGCTTGACCCGCGTGTTCGGGACAACCAAAAACATTCAGTACTTC.

V gene TRBV7-2 combines with J gene TRBJ2-4; 14 bases line up with TRBD2. The CDR3 contains 17 residues. The V and J ends lost 5 bases and 6 bases, in that order; junction bases with no gene match: 9. Germline CDR1 SGHTA, CDR2 FQGNSA. Here the CDR3 DNA reads TGTGCCAGCAGCCCCGGACTAGCGGGAGGCGGGGGAAACATTCAGTACTTC. Amino acid sequence: CASSPGLAGGGGNIQYF.

The V call is TRBV5-1, the J call TRBJ1-4; 7 bases line up with TRBD1. V lost 4 bases and J lost 0; bases outside the gene matches: 6. The CDR3 covers 16 residues. In germline, CDR1 is SGHRS, CDR2 YFSETQ. The CDR3 DNA sequence: TGCGCCAGCAGCCTCCAGGGACAGTCAACTAATGAAAAACTGTTTTTT. This codes for CASSLQGQSTNEKLFF.

This sequence joins TRBV7-2 and TRBJ1-2, with D unclear. The length of the CDR3 is 13 residues. The germline V gene encodes CDR1 SGHTA and CDR2 FQGNSA. The V and J ends lost 4 bases and 6 bases respectively, with 12 bases between them. This chain's CDR3 is CASSSGRGDGYTF. The DNA for the CDR3 is TGTGCCAGCAGCTCCGGTCGAGGAGATGGCTACACCTTC.

The rearrangement uses TRBV6-1 and TRBJ1-2, with D tentatively TRBD1 (5 bases). V lost 1 base, J lost 5 bases, and 17 bases lay in between. The length of the CDR3 is 16 residues. From germline, CDR1 is MNHNS and CDR2 SASEGT. The CDR3 reads CASSEGVWGGGYGYTF. The CDR3 DNA follows: TGTGCCAGCAGTGAAGGGGTGTGGGGGGGAGGGTATGGCTACACCTTC.